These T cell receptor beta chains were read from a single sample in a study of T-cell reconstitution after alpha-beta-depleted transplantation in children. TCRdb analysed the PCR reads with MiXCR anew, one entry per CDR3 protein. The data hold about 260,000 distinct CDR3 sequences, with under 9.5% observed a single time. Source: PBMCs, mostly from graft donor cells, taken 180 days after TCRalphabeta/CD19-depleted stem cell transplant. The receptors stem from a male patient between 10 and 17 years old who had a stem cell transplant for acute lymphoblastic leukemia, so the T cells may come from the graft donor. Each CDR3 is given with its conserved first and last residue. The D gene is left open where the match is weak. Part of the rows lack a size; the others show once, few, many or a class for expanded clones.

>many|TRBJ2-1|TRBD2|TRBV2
TGTGCCAGCAGGAAACTAGCGGGTGTCTACAATGAGCAGTTCTTC
CASRKLAGVYNEQFF
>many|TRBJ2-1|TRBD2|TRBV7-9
TGTGCCAGCAGCACCGGACTAGCGGCCTACAATGAGCAGTTCTTC
CASSTGLAAYNEQFF
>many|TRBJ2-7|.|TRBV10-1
TGCGCCAGCAGTGAGGCGGGCTCCTACGAGCAGTACTTC
CASSEAGSYEQYF
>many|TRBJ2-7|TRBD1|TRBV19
TGTGCCAGTAGTACCCGGGACAGGGCGGTGTACGAGCAGTACTTC
CASSTRDRAVYEQYF
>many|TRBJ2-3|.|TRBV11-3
TGTGCCAGCAGCCTCAACGGGCCAGATACGCAGTATTTT
CASSLNGPDTQYF
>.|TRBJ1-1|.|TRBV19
TGTGCCAGTAGACAGGGATACACTGAAGCTTTCTTT
CASRQGYTEAFF
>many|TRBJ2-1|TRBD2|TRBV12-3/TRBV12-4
TGTGCCAGCAGTCTAACTACCGGGACTAGGGCGGTTGAGCAGTTCTTC
CASSLTTGTRAVEQFF
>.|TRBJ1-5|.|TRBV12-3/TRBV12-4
TGTGCCAGCACTCCGGGACTAATACATCAGCCCCAGCATTTT
CASTPGLIHQPQHF
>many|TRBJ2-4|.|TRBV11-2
TGTGCCAGCAGCTTATATCTGGGGGGCAAAAACATTCAGTACTTC
CASSLYLGGKNIQYF
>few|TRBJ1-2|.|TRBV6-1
TGTGCCACTGCGGACAGTATCTATGGCTACACCTTC
CATADSIYGYTF
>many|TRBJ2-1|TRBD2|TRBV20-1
TGCAGTGCTAGACCCGGACTAGACTACAATGAGCAGTTCTTC
CSARPGLDYNEQFF
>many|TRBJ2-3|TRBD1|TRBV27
TGTGCCAGCAGTTTCTGGCAGGGGGCAACAGATACGCAGTATTTT
CASSFWQGATDTQYF
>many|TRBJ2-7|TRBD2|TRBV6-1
TGTGCCAGCGCGAACCCGGGGGGGAACTACGAGCAGTACTTC
CASANPGGNYEQYF
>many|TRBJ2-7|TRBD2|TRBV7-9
TGTGCCAGCAGCTTAGACGGGGGCGGGAGGTCAAGGCACGAGCAGTACTTC
CASSLDGGGRSRHEQYF
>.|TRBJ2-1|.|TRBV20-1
TGCAGTGCTACGCCTACTTCGGGGATGTCCTACAATGAGCAGTTCTTC
CSATPTSGMSYNEQFF
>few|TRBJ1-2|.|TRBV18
TGTGCCAGCTCACCACTTCAGACCTTATATGGCTACACCTTC
CASSPLQTLYGYTF
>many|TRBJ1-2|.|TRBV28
TGTGCCAGCAGTTTATCCGCAGGGGAGGATGGCTACACCTTC
CASSLSAGEDGYTF
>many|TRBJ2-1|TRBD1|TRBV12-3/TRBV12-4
TGTGCCAGCACCCCTCCAGGACAGGGGGGGAATGAGCAGTTCTTC
CASTPPGQGGNEQFF
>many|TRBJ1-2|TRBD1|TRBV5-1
TGCGCCAGCAGCTTTCGGACAGGGGACGGCTACACCTTC
CASSFRTGDGYTF
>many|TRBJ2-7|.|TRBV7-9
TGTGCCAGCAGCTTAGGGCATGCCGCCTACGAGCAGTACTTC
CASSLGHAAYEQYF
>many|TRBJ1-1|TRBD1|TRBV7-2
TGTGCCAGCAGCTTAGCCCCGACAGGGACCACTGAAGCTTTCTTT
CASSLAPTGTTEAFF
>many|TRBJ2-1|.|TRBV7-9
TGTGCCAGCAGCTTCGCGGCGGGGGCATCCTACAATGAGCAGTTCTTC
CASSFAAGASYNEQFF
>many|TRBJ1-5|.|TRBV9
TGTGCCAGCAGCTCCGAAGGTGGAGCTGGGTGGCCCCAGCATTTT
CASSSEGGAGWPQHF
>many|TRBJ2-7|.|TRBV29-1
TGCAGCGTTGAGGACAGCTACGAGCAGTACTTC
CSVEDSYEQYF
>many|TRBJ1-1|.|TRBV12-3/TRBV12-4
TGTGCCAGCAGTCTTGTGGCGGGGGTCCTGAACACTGAAGCTTTCTTT
CASSLVAGVLNTEAFF
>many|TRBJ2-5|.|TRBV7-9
TGTGCCAGCAGCTCTGACTCGTCTGTAGAGACCCAGTACTTC
CASSSDSSVETQYF
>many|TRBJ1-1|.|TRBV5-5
TGTGCCAGCAGCTCCTACAGGGCCATGAACACTGAAGCTTTCTTT
CASSSYRAMNTEAFF
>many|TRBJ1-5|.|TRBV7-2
TGTGCCAGCAGCTTACAGACCGGTGGGGGGCCCCAGCATTTT
CASSLQTGGGPQHF
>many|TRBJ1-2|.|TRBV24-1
TGTGCCACCAGTGGCGCCCCGGGCCCCAAGCATGGCTACACCTTC
CATSGAPGPKHGYTF
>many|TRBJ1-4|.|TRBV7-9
TGTGCCAGCAGCGCCCCACTTGGGGCGAATGAAAAACTGTTTTTT
CASSAPLGANEKLFF
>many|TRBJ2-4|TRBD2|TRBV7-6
TGTGCCAGCAGCAACGGGGGGGGAGACATTCAGTACTTC
CASSNGGGDIQYF
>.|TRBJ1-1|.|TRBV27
TGTGCCAGCAGTTTAACTACAGGACGGAACACTGAAGCTTTCTTT
CASSLTTGRNTEAFF
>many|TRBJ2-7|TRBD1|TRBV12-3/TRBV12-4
TGTGCCAGCAGAGAGAGGACAGGGTTGGGCGAGCAGTACTTC
CASRERTGLGEQYF
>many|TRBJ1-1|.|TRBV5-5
TGTGCCAGCAGCATGTTGGGCACTGAAGCTTTCTTT
CASSMLGTEAFF
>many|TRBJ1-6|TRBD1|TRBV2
TGTGCCAGCTCGGGGCCCGGGACAGGGAATTCACCCCTCCACTTT
CASSGPGTGNSPLHF
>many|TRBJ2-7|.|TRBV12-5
TGTGCTAGTACCATTAGAGGGGGTTCCTACGAGCAGTACTTC
CASTIRGGSYEQYF
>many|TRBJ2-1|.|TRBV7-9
TGTGCCAGCAGCTTAGCGGCAGGGGAGAATGAGCAGTTCTTC
CASSLAAGENEQFF
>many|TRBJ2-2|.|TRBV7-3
TGTGCCAGCAGCTTAATTGGGGGGTCGAACACCGGGGAGCTGTTTTTT
CASSLIGGSNTGELFF
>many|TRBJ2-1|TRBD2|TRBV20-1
TGCAGTGCTAGAGATCCGGCGGGAGGGCGTCCGGGTCCCAATGAGCAGTTCTTC
CSARDPAGGRPGPNEQFF
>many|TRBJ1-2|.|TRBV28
TGTGCCAGCAGTTTATCCCCAGGGGACTATGGCTACACCTTC
CASSLSPGDYGYTF